The rows below give T cell receptor beta chains drawn from one sample of a study of T cells in Graves' hyperthyroidism and ophthalmopathy. A single record per CDR3 protein comes from TCRdb applying MiXCR to the multiplex PCR reads. The sample holds a few hundred thousand distinct CDR3 sequences; under 15% are singletons and the top ten take 32%. The specimen sequenced was blood. The receptors here all came from a young woman with Graves' hyperthyroidism. Both conserved end residues are part of each CDR3. Each record gives: clone size, J gene, D gene, V gene, CDR3 DNA, CDR3 protein. A D gene is named only where the DNA matches it firmly. The size entry is marked missing in some rows and otherwise reads once, few, many or a size class.

size: NA; J: TRBJ2-7; D: NA; V: TRBV29-1; DNA: TGCAGCGTTGAAGATCTAGGGGAGCAGTACTTC; CDR3: CSVEDLGEQYF
size: few; J: TRBJ2-7; D: NA; V: TRBV6-5; DNA: TGTGCCAGCAGTTACTCACGGACCGACTCCTACGGGCAGTACTTC; CDR3: CASSYSRTDSYGQYF
size: many; J: TRBJ2-7; D: NA; V: TRBV6-1; DNA: TGTGCCAGCAGTCTCCCGGGGGCCTCCTACGAGCAGTACTTC; CDR3: CASSLPGASYEQYF
size: NA; J: TRBJ2-3; D: TRBD1; V: TRBV19; DNA: TGTGCCAGCTCGCCGGGACAGGGGTTCCCAGATACGCAGTATTTT; CDR3: CASSPGQGFPDTQYF
size: NA; J: TRBJ2-7; D: NA; V: TRBV29-1; DNA: TGCAGCGTTGGCGTATCCTACGAGCAGTACTTC; CDR3: CSVGVSYEQYF
size: many; J: TRBJ2-3; D: NA; V: TRBV28; DNA: TGTGCCAGCAGTTTAAATCCAGGGGGGGTGATCGATACGCAGTATTTT; CDR3: CASSLNPGGVIDTQYF
size: NA; J: TRBJ2-1; D: NA; V: TRBV15; DNA: TGTGCCACCAGCAGTTCAAAACTGTACAATGAGCAGTTCTTC; CDR3: CATSSSKLYNEQFF
size: NA; J: TRBJ2-3; D: TRBD2; V: TRBV24-1; DNA: TGTGCCACCAGTGATTTCGGGGGGGAGGGCACAGATACGCAGTATTTT; CDR3: CATSDFGGEGTDTQYF
size: many; J: TRBJ1-1; D: NA; V: TRBV6-5; DNA: TGTGCCAGCAGTTACTCGAAAGTTTTACAGGGTCAAGCTTTCTTT; CDR3: CASSYSKVLQGQAFF
size: many; J: TRBJ1-1; D: NA; V: TRBV28; DNA: TGTGCCAGCACCGCAGGGGTGGACACTGAAGCTTTCTTT; CDR3: CASTAGVDTEAFF
size: many; J: TRBJ2-3; D: NA; V: TRBV3-1; DNA: TGTGCCAGCAGCAGTGGATTCGGTACGCAGTATTTT; CDR3: CASSSGFGTQYF
size: few; J: TRBJ2-2; D: NA; V: TRBV2; DNA: TGTGCCAGCAGGGACCGGGGTGCGAGCACCGGGGAGCTGTTTTTT; CDR3: CASRDRGASTGELFF
size: many; J: TRBJ2-4; D: NA; V: TRBV7-8; DNA: TGTGCCAGCAGCGAGACAGGCTATCTAGCCAAAAACATTCAGTACTTC; CDR3: CASSETGYLAKNIQYF
size: many; J: TRBJ1-1; D: NA; V: TRBV2; DNA: TGTGCCAGCAGTGATGTTGAGGGCTTTATGAACACTGAAGCTTTCTTT; CDR3: CASSDVEGFMNTEAFF
size: many; J: TRBJ2-1; D: NA; V: TRBV27; DNA: TGTGCCAGCAGTTTTCCACAGGGGAGGCACAATGAGCAGTTCTTC; CDR3: CASSFPQGRHNEQFF
size: NA; J: TRBJ2-4; D: TRBD1; V: TRBV30; DNA: TGTGCCTGGAGTACCGGACAGGGCAAAAACATTCAGTACTTC; CDR3: CAWSTGQGKNIQYF